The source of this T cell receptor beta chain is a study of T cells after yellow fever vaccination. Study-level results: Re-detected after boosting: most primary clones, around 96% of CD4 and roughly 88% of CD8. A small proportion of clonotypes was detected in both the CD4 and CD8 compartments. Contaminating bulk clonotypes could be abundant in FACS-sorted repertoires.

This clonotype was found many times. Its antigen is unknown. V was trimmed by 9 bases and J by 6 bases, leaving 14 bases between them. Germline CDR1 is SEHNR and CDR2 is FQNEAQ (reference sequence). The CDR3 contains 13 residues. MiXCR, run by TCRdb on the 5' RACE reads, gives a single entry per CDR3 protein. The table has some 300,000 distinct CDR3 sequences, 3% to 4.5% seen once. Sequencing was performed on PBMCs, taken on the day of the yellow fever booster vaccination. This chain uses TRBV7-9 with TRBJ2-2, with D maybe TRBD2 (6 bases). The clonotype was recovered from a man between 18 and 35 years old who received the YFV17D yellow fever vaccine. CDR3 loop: CARGGDRPGELFF. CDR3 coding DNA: TGTGCCAGGGGCGGGGACCGGCCCGGGGAGCTGTTTTTT.